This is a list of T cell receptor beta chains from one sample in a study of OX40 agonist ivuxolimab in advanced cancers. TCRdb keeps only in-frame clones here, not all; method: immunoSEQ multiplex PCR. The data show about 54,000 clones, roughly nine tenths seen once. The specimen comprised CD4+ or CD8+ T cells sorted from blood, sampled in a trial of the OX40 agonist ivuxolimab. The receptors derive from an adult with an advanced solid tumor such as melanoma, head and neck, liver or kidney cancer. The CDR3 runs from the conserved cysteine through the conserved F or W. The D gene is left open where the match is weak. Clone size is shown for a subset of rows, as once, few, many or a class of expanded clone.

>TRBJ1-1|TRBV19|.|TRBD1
TGTGCCAGTATCCAAACAGGGGGACTTAGTGAAGCTTTCTTT
CASIQTGGLSEAFF
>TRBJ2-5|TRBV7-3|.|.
TGTGCCAGCAGCGTAAACCCCGGAGGGGGAGAGACCCAGTACTTC
CASSVNPGGGETQYF
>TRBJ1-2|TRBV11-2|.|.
TGTGCCAGCAGTCAGGGTCTGGGCTATGGCTACACCTTC
CASSQGLGYGYTF
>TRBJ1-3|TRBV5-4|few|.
TGTGCCAGCAGCCCGAGTTTCTCTGGAAACACCATATATTTT
CASSPSFSGNTIYF
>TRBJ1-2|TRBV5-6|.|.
TGTGCCAGCAGCTTGATCTCTAACTATGGCTACACCTTC
CASSLISNYGYTF
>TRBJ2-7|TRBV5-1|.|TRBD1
TGCGCCAGCACCGGGACAGGGGGAAACAACTACGAGCAGTACTTC
CASTGTGGNNYEQYF
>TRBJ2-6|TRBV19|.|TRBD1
TGTGCCAGTAGGCCGGACAGGAGAGCTGGGGCCAACGTCCTGACTTTC
CASRPDRRAGANVLTF
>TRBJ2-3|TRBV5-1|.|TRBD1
TGCGCCTCCAATACAGGGGGCGCAACAGATACGCAGTATTTT
CASNTGGATDTQYF
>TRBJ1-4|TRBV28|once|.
TGTGCCAGCAGTTTACAGGGGAGGTATGAAAAACTGTTTTTT
CASSLQGRYEKLFF
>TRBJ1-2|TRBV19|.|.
TGTGCCAGTAGTATAAGAGGGAATGGCGGCTACACCTTC
CASSIRGNGGYTF
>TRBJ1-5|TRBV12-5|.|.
TGTGCTAGTGCCCGGGGAAGCAATCAGCCCCAGCATTTT
CASARGSNQPQHF
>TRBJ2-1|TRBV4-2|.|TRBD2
TGTGCCAGCAGCCAAGATTGGGGACGCGGGGGTCTCTACAATGAGCAGTTCTTC
CASSQDWGRGGLYNEQFF
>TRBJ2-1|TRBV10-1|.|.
TGCGCCAGCAGTGAACCCAGGGACAATGAGCAGTTCTTC
CASSEPRDNEQFF
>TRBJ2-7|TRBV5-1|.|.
TGCGCCAGCAGCCCGGACAGATACGAGCAGTACTTC
CASSPDRYEQYF
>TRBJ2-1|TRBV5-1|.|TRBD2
TGCGCCAGCGCCCTCCGGGAGGCCTCCTACAATGAGCAGTTCTTC
CASALREASYNEQFF
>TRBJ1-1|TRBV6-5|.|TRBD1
TGTGCCAGCAGTTACCCCGGACAGGGGGTTCCTGAAGCTTTCTTT
CASSYPGQGVPEAFF
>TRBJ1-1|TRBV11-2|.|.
TGTGCCAGCAGCTTCAATCATGGTGGCACTGAAGCTTTCTTT
CASSFNHGGTEAFF
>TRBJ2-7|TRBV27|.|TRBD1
TGTGCCAGCAGTCGATTACAGGGGTACGAGCAGTACTTC
CASSRLQGYEQYF
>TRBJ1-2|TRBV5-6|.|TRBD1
TGTGCCAGCAGCTTTCTGGGACAGCAAGCCTATGGCTACACCTTC
CASSFLGQQAYGYTF